A single sample is the source of the 2 T cell receptor beta chains below, sequenced in a study of blood T cell repertoires in COVID-19. TCRdb keeps only in-frame clones here, not all; method: immunoSEQ multiplex PCR. The sample carries approximately 250,000 clones, around 83% recorded once. Sample: peripheral blood. The receptors shown here come from a woman aged 45 to 65 with acute or convalescent COVID-19.

The chain has TRBV28 and TRBJ1-4; 9 nucleotides line up with TRBD1. Trimming took 5 bases from V and 6 from J; bases not matched to a gene: 4. CDR1 is MDHEN and CDR2 is SYDVKM in the germline V gene. This CDR3 has 14 residues. The CDR3 reads CASSPWTGDEKLFF. In DNA form, the CDR3 reads TGTGCCAGCAGTCCCTGGACAGGGGATGAAAAACTGTTTTTT.

The chain combines TRBV3-1 (or the pseudogene TRBV3-2) with TRBJ1-1; possible D gene TRBD1, 5 bases. The CDR3 consists of 16 residues. V was clipped by 8 bases and J by 0 bases, with 19 bases between them. CDR1 is LGHDT and CDR2 is YNNKEL in the germline V gene (reference sequence). CDR3 sequence (DNA): TGTGCCAGCGGGGGAGGGGTCCCAAACATGAACACTGAAGCTTTCTTT. Its protein product is CASGGGVPNMNTEAFF.